Sequencing of this TCR beta chain was carried out in a study of early T cells in non-severe SARS-CoV-2 infection. Study overall: Alpha and beta chains were unpaired, from unsorted whole-blood bulk RNA.

The CDR3 sequence is 15 residues long. Trimming shortened V by 0 bases and J by 5 bases, and 11 bases separated the two germline ends. Germline lookup yields CDR1 SGDLS and CDR2 YYNGEE. Individual cDNA molecules carried attached unique molecular identifiers. Using its own MiXCR run on the 5' RACE reads, TCRdb lists one record per CDR3 protein. The table lists more than 95,000 distinct CDR3 sequences, roughly 11% of them singletons. This clonotype was seen a few times. Sequenced here: whole blood, sampled at baseline. The rearrangement links TRBV9 to TRBJ2-2; no reliable D call. The origin of this receptor is an adult who was a healthcare worker with PCR-confirmed SARS-CoV-2 infection or an uninfected control (not recorded which). CDR3 in amino acids: CASSVEVLQTGELFF. DNA of the CDR3: TGTGCCAGCAGCGTAGAGGTCCTGCAGACCGGGGAGCTGTTTTTT.